A selection of T cell receptor beta chains follows, all from one sample in a study of identical twins. In TCRdb, the 5' RACE reads were re-called with MiXCR into one record per CDR3 protein. The table shows 400,000 to 550,000 distinct CDR3 sequences, with roughly a quarter occurring only once. The sample was also linked to a second study, of T cells expressing NK-cell markers.

Material for sequencing was CD4+ T cells sorted from blood. These receptors all stem from a woman between 18 and 29 years old in good health. The CDR3 runs from the conserved cysteine through the conserved F or W. The order of the fields is V gene, CDR3 protein.

>TRBV29-1
CSVETGLGQPQHF
>TRBV20-1
CSVARRAFF
>TRBV6-1
CAGGTLIYTEAFF
>TRBV19
CASSPGLLHYEQYF
>TRBV5-1
CASSSSGRNYNEQFF
>TRBV5-1
CASGTGIQSPLHF
>TRBV20-1
CSARDQSGSTDTQYF
>TRBV10-3
CAIRGQGRNTEAFF
>TRBV9
CASSVGLTSGRSAGELFF
>TRBV20-1
CSAREALGLADPTDTQYF
>TRBV20-1
CSAHSGTVPPEQYF
>TRBV27
CASTRTGRMNTEAFF
>TRBV11-3
CASRPGSQETQYF